This passage covers 8 T cell receptor beta chains from one sample sequenced in a study of blood T cells in healthy people across ages (dated by TCRdb to between 2014 and 2017). The library was generated by 5' RACE. Sequencer: Illumina HiSeq 2500. The second PCR ran for about 6 to 12 cycles and used a J-beta primer mix along with a sample-barcoded 5' primer. Using fastp trimming at Q25 and MiXCR clonotype assembly, TCRdb reanalyzed the public sequencing data and kept in-frame beta chains. Records with the same CDR3 protein are collapsed into one entry carrying the most frequent genes and DNA. This sample comprises 650,000 to 1,000,000 distinct CDR3 sequences, 35% to 50% of them detected only once. About a sixth of the sample goes to the ten largest clones. Input material: blood. The receptors derive from a man aged 80 or over in good health.

This clonotype was seen at least ten times. This sequence joins TRBV29-1 and TRBJ2-3; possibly TRBD1 for D (5 bases). Germline V gene data show CDR1 as SQVTM and CDR2 as ANQGSEA. The CDR3 is 13 residues long. Trimming took 0 bases from V and 5 from J, leaving 9 bases between them. The CDR3 sequence: CSVEEFQGDTQYF. CDR3 nucleotides: TGCAGCGTTGAAGAATTCCAGGGAGATACGCAGTATTTT.

The rearrangement links TRBV4-1 to TRBJ2-6; D not certain. Germline V gene sequence: CDR1 MGHRA, CDR2 YSYEKL. This CDR3 is built from 20 residues. V was cut by 4 bases and J by 2 bases, with 24 bases left in between. The CDR3 bases are TGCGCCAGCAGCCCTCCCCAACGACCGGGCTGGGGTGCTGGGGCCAACGTCCTGACTTTC. This encodes CASSPPQRPGWGAGANVLTF.

J is TRBJ2-7 and V is TRBV12-3 or TRBV12-4, with D possibly being TRBD1 (6 bases). CDR3 size: 11 residues. V was clipped by 6 bases and J by 10 bases, with 13 bases between them. This CDR3 reads CASSQTGIQYF. The CDR3 bases are TGTGCCAGCAGCCAAACAGGGATTCAGTACTTC.

This chain joins TRBV20-1 and TRBJ2-5; 8 bases match TRBD2. V dropped 1 base and J dropped 5; count of bases not matched to a gene: 6. Looked up from germline, CDR1 is DFQATT and CDR2 is SNEGSKA (reference sequence). This CDR3 comprises 14 residues. This chain's CDR3 is CSARGSGRGETQYF. In DNA form, the CDR3 reads TGCAGTGCTAGAGGAAGCGGGAGAGGGGAGACCCAGTACTTC.

V gene TRBV3-1 combines with J gene TRBJ2-1; D ambiguous. CDR3 length: 10 residues. Germline V lookup: CDR1 LGHDT, CDR2 YNNKEL (reference sequence). V was trimmed by 0 bases and J by 15 bases, leaving 6 bases between them. CDR3 residues: CASSQDGVFF. The CDR3 bases are TGTGCCAGCAGCCAAGATGGTGTGTTCTTC.

The chain uses TRBV27 and TRBJ2-1; 10 bases agree with TRBD2. The V gene's germline CDR1 is MNHEY and CDR2 SMNVEV (reference sequence). The CDR3 loop spans 17 amino acids. V lost 5 bases to trimming and J lost 1 base; unmatched junction nucleotides: 8. The CDR3 region is CASSTSAGGPSYNEQFF. As DNA, the CDR3 is TGTGCCAGCAGTACCTCAGCGGGAGGGCCGTCCTACAATGAGCAGTTCTTC.

The chain employs TRBV2 and TRBJ2-2, with 7 nucleotides matching TRBD2. Unmatched junction bases numbered 4, after V lost 4 bases and J lost 5 bases. CDR3 size: 14 residues. Per germline, CDR1 SNHLY and CDR2 FYNNEI. CDR3 sequence reads: CASSGGGSTGELFF. Written as DNA, the CDR3 is TGTGCCAGCAGTGGGGGGGGGTCGACCGGGGAGCTGTTTTTT. Filled out from reference TRBV2 and TRBJ2-2, the complete variable domain reads EPEVTQTPSHQVTQMGQEVILRCVPISNHLYFYWYRQILGQKVEFLVSFYNNEISEKSEIFDDQFSVERPDGSNFTLKIRSTKLEDSAMYFCASSGGGSTGELFFGEGSRLTVL.

The gene calls are TRBV7-9 and TRBJ1-6; no clear D. The V and J ends lost 1 base and 6 bases respectively, with 10 bases between them. From germline, CDR1 is SEHNR and CDR2 FQNEAQ (reference sequence). CDR3 length equals 15 residues. The CDR3 nucleotides read TGTGCCAGCAGCTTAGATCCGTTTTTTAATTCACCCCTCCACTTT. Encoded protein: CASSLDPFFNSPLHF.